Listed below are T cell receptor beta chains from one sample, sequenced in a study of regulatory dendritic cells for organ transplantation. Repertoires were generated with immunoSEQ multiplex PCR, while TCRdb's copy carries only in-frame clones and drops some. The sample lists fewer than 50,000 clones, under 95% occurring once. The source material was naive CD8+ T cells from blood. The origin of the receptors is a human donor in good health. The CDR3 runs from the conserved cysteine through the conserved F or W. D genes are given only for firm matches. Clone sizes are given selectively: once, few, many, or a class where the clone is expanded.

V gene	clone size	D gene	J gene	CDR3 protein	CDR3 DNA
TRBV6-5	.	TRBD1	TRBJ1-5	CASSLAQGAQPQHF	TGTGCCAGCAGTCTGGCTCAGGGGGCTCAGCCCCAGCATTTT
TRBV19	.	.	TRBJ1-5	CASSNPSYGDQPQHF	TGTGCCAGTAGTAACCCCAGTTACGGGGATCAGCCCCAGCATTTT
TRBV6-5	once	.	TRBJ1-5	CASSYSADSNQPQHF	TGTGCCAGCAGTTACTCGGCAGATAGCAATCAGCCCCAGCATTTT
TRBV28	.	.	TRBJ1-5	CASSVRDNDQPQHF	TGTGCCAGCAGCGTCCGGGACAATGATCAGCCCCAGCATTTT
TRBV7-8	.	TRBD1	TRBJ1-1	CASDETGTGGWVGSTEAFF	TGTGCCAGCGATGAAACCGGGACAGGGGGCTGGGTCGGTAGCACTGAAGCTTTCTTT
TRBV27	few	.	TRBJ1-1	CASSLSYGREAFF	TGTGCCAGCAGTTTATCGTATGGTCGAGAAGCTTTCTTT
TRBV2	once	.	TRBJ2-4	CASWWTKNIQYF	TGTGCCAGCTGGTGGACCAAAAACATTCAGTACTTC
TRBV10-1	.	.	TRBJ2-7	CASSVEVGIVGTEQYF	TGCGCCAGCAGTGTTGAGGTGGGGATAGTCGGTACCGAGCAGTACTTC
TRBV9	.	TRBD2	TRBJ2-1	CASSVDGGSSYNEQFF	TGTGCCAGCAGCGTAGACGGCGGGAGCTCTTACAATGAGCAGTTCTTC
TRBV4-1	once	.	TRBJ1-1	CASSQEWDTEAFF	TGCGCCAGCAGCCAAGAGTGGGACACTGAAGCTTTCTTT
TRBV5-1	.	TRBD1	TRBJ2-7	CASSGLTGTGEYEQYF	TGCGCCAGCAGCGGATTAACCGGGACAGGGGAATACGAGCAGTACTTC
TRBV30	.	.	TRBJ1-6	CAWSVGTANSPLHF	TGTGCCTGGAGTGTGGGGACGGCTAATTCACCCCTCCACTTT
TRBV28	.	.	TRBJ2-1	CASSFPYNEQFF	TGTGCCAGCAGTTTCCCCTACAATGAGCAGTTCTTC
TRBV19	.	TRBD1	TRBJ1-4	CASTIGQGAVNEKLFF	TGTGCCAGTACCATAGGACAGGGGGCGGTTAATGAAAAACTGTTTTTT
TRBV4-3	.	TRBD1	TRBJ1-5	CASSQDRGTGGFIGNQPQHF	TGCGCCAGCAGCCAAGATCGCGGGACAGGCGGGTTCATTGGCAATCAGCCCCAGCATTTT
TRBV4-3	.	.	TRBJ2-1	CASSPGHTNEQFF	TGCGCCAGCAGCCCGGGCCACACCAATGAGCAGTTCTTC
TRBV6-5	.	.	TRBJ2-7	CASSYLQSYEQYF	TGTGCCAGCAGTTATCTACAGTCCTACGAGCAGTACTTC
TRBV7-6	.	.	TRBJ2-2	CASRNDFRNTGELFF	TGTGCCAGCAGAAATGACTTTAGGAACACCGGGGAGCTGTTTTTT
TRBV4-3	.	.	TRBJ2-1	CASSQDQPSSYNEQFF	TGCGCCAGCAGCCAAGACCAACCCAGCTCCTACAATGAGCAGTTCTTC
TRBV6-4	.	.	TRBJ2-1	CANPRDDQERYEQFF	TGTGCCAACCCCCGGGACGACCAGGAGAGGTATGAGCAGTTCTTC
TRBV13	.	.	TRBJ1-1	CASSLGMSTEAFF	TGTGCCAGCAGCTTAGGGATGAGCACTGAAGCTTTCTTT
TRBV27	.	.	TRBJ1-1	CASSLRQMNTEAFF	TGTGCCAGCAGTTTACGACAGATGAACACTGAAGCTTTCTTT
TRBV11-2	.	.	TRBJ1-1	CASSLLGGPGMNTEAFF	TGTGCCAGCAGCTTACTTGGGGGGCCTGGGATGAACACTGAAGCTTTCTTT
TRBV27	.	.	TRBJ2-5	CASSLSGGLQTQYF	TGTGCCAGCAGTTTATCGGGGGGTCTTCAGACCCAGTACTTC
TRBV28	.	TRBD2	TRBJ2-1	CASSSAEREHGNEQFF	TGTGCCAGCAGTTCCGCTGAGCGGGAGCATGGCAATGAGCAGTTCTTC
TRBV7-8	.	.	TRBJ2-5	CATTIKRTQYF	TGTGCCACCACAATTAAGAGGACCCAGTACTTC
TRBV28	few	TRBD1	TRBJ1-2	CASSPAAGGGYTF	TGTGCCAGCAGCCCCGCGGCAGGGGGAGGCTACACCTTC
TRBV6-1	.	TRBD1	TRBJ2-3	CASSEIGQGGPDTQYF	TGTGCCAGCAGTGAAATAGGACAGGGGGGGCCAGATACGCAGTATTTT
TRBV28	.	.	TRBJ1-2	CASSTYYGYTF	TGTGCCAGCAGTACTTACTATGGCTACACCTTC
TRBV4-3	once	.	TRBJ2-3	CASSQDLISITGHTDTQYF	TGCGCCAGCAGCCAAGATCTAATCTCCATCACAGGGCACACAGATACGCAGTATTTT
TRBV19	.	.	TRBJ1-1	CASSMGTAGEAFF	TGTGCCAGTAGTATGGGGACGGCGGGGGAAGCTTTCTTT
TRBV5-4	once	.	TRBJ2-5	CASSRLSRETQYF	TGTGCCAGCAGCCGCCTGTCCCGGGAGACCCAGTACTTC
TRBV5-5	.	.	TRBJ2-7	CASSSLSSYEQYF	TGTGCCAGCAGCTCCCTCTCGTCATACGAGCAGTACTTC
TRBV25-1	.	.	TRBJ2-7	CASYSMRFYEQYF	TGTGCCAGCTACTCTATGCGGTTTTACGAGCAGTACTTC
TRBV7-8	.	TRBD1	TRBJ1-2	CASRDSNPYGYTF	TGTGCCAGTCGGGACAGCAATCCCTATGGCTACACCTTC
TRBV4-3	.	.	TRBJ1-6	CASSQDGNSPLHF	TGCGCCAGCAGCCAAGACGGGAATTCACCCCTCCACTTT
TRBV2	.	.	TRBJ2-3	CAVPFTDTQYF	TGTGCGGTCCCATTCACAGATACGCAGTATTTT
TRBV4-1	.	.	TRBJ2-2	CASSQEYRGPSSGELFF	TGCGCCAGCAGCCAAGAATATCGTGGCCCCAGCTCCGGGGAGCTGTTTTTT
TRBV2	few	.	TRBJ2-7	CASLPGTLYEQYF	TGTGCCAGCCTCCCCGGGACGCTATACGAGCAGTACTTC
TRBV30	.	TRBD1	TRBJ1-2	CACKTGVLDGYTF	TGTGCCTGCAAGACAGGGGTTCTGGATGGCTACACCTTC
TRBV7-9	few	.	TRBJ1-2	CASSILRDGYTF	TGTGCCAGCAGCATCCTCCGGGACGGCTACACCTTC
TRBV6-5	once	.	TRBJ2-7	CASSYPRDGGYEQYF	TGTGCCAGCAGTTACCCACGGGACGGTGGCTACGAGCAGTACTTC
TRBV5-4	.	.	TRBJ1-5	CASSLPSDNQPQHF	TGTGCCAGCAGCTTACCCTCAGACAATCAGCCCCAGCATTTT
TRBV9	.	.	TRBJ2-5	CASSVSHRAGQETQYF	TGTGCCAGCAGCGTGTCCCACCGGGCGGGGCAAGAGACCCAGTACTTC
TRBV11-2	once	TRBD2	TRBJ2-5	CASSLASGGGETQYF	TGTGCCAGCAGCTTAGCTAGCGGGGGGGGAGAGACCCAGTACTTC
TRBV5-4	.	TRBD2	TRBJ2-3	CASSLESAGPDTQYF	TGTGCCAGCAGCTTGGAATCAGCGGGACCAGATACGCAGTATTTT
TRBV4-2	.	.	TRBJ1-2	CASSLYGYTF	TGTGCCAGCAGCTTGTATGGCTACACCTTC
TRBV27	.	.	TRBJ2-7	CASSFGYEQYF	TGTGCCAGCAGTTTTGGTTACGAGCAGTACTTC
TRBV5-6	once	.	TRBJ2-7	CASSLSVRPEQYF	TGTGCCAGCAGCTTGTCGGTTAGGCCCGAGCAGTACTTC
TRBV12-2	.	.	TRBJ2-6	CASRYLASAVGANVLTF	TGTGCAAGTCGCTATCTCGCGTCGGCGGTTGGGGCCAACGTCCTGACTTTC
TRBV11-2	.	TRBD1	TRBJ2-3	CASSLVQGVTDTQYF	TGTGCCAGCAGCTTAGTCCAGGGGGTCACAGATACGCAGTATTTT
TRBV6-1	.	TRBD1	TRBJ1-5	CASSPRTGGGPQHF	TGTGCCAGCAGTCCCCGGACAGGAGGGGGGCCCCAGCATTTT
TRBV7-9	.	TRBD1	TRBJ1-1	CASSWGQDTEAFF	TGTGCCAGCAGTTGGGGACAGGACACTGAAGCTTTCTTT